This T cell receptor beta chain was observed in a study of blood T cell repertoires in COVID-19. As for the study in general: Italy, Spain and the United States were the sources of the convalescent and acute COVID-19 samples.

Produced via immunoSEQ multiplex PCR; TCRdb's table is partial and in-frame only. The table records around 41,000 clones, about 90% of them present only once. Germline lookup yields CDR1 SGHRS and CDR2 YFSETQ. This CDR3 has 15 amino acids. V gave up 1 base and J gave up 2 bases, with 7 bases separating them. The sequence derives from a woman in her 30s in a cohort sampled during active COVID-19. The source material was peripheral blood. This rearrangement joins TRBV5-1 to TRBJ2-6, with D maybe TRBD1 (5 bases). CDR3 loop: CASSLQGPGANVLTF. CDR3 nucleotide sequence: TGCGCCAGCAGCTTGCAGGGCCCTGGGGCCAACGTCCTGACTTTC.